This T cell receptor (beta chain) was sequenced for a study of cytomegalovirus exposure and HLA in healthy donors. Study-level points and caveats: Subsequent analysis found a tendency for first-cohort TCR clusters to co-occur within the 100 to 150 validation repertoires. Using the classifier, cytomegalovirus status was reportedly diagnosed with high specificity and sensitivity. Cytomegalovirus association was listed for roughly 160 TCR beta chains.

Germline trimming cut 2 bases from V and 4 bases from J; bases unmatched to any gene: 6. The CDR3 has 15 amino acids. Germline V gene data show CDR1 as LNHDA and CDR2 as SQIVND (reference sequence). The method was immunoSEQ multiplex PCR; TCRdb's version includes in-frame clones alone and lacks a portion of them. The sample lists fewer than 85,000 clones, roughly 96% seen once, with 1.3% in the top ten. As for this clone: Its antigen remains unidentified.

The V call is TRBV19, the J call TRBJ1-2, with TRBD1 matching over 8 bases. The source material was PBMCs. This sequence was found in a woman between 18 and 29 years old in good health and CMV-seronegative. The CDR3 DNA reads as TGTGCCAGTAGTATATTACAGGGGGGGATCTATGGCTACACCTTC. This sequence encodes CASSILQGGIYGYTF.